Listed here are 4 T cell receptor beta chains from one sample, sequenced in a study of CD8+ T cells in alopecia areata. Treatment here: oral pan-JAK inhibitor, 5-10 mg twice daily. RNA, once extracted, was reverse transcribed into cDNA for use as the sequencing template. Profiling relied on immunoSEQ multiplex PCR, and the TCRdb table lists in-frame clones only, not all of them. The profile shows about 280,000 clones, 58% of them singletons. Sequenced material: CD4+ T cells sorted from blood, taken at week 24, from a patient treated with tofacitinib. The receptors were gathered from a human donor with alopecia areata.

CDR3 sequence reads: CASGRGNQPQHF. Here the CDR3 DNA reads TGTGCCAGCGGGAGGGGCAATCAGCCCCAGCATTTT. This chain connects TRBV2 to TRBJ1-5; D call uncertain. V gave up 8 bases and J gave up 2 bases, with 7 bases separating them. There are 12 residues in the CDR3. CDR1 and CDR2 from the germline V gene are SNHLY and FYNNEI.

This chain connects TRBV29-1 to TRBJ1-5, with D unresolved. The CDR3 contains 13 residues. V lost 0 bases and J 5 bases, leaving 8 bases between the germline ends. From germline, CDR1 is SQVTM and CDR2 ANQGSEA. This chain's CDR3 is CSVEENSDQPQHF. Here the CDR3 DNA reads TGCAGCGTTGAAGAAAACAGCGATCAGCCCCAGCATTTT.

This chain links TRBV23-1 with TRBJ2-1, with 7 positions matching TRBD1. TRBV23-1 is sorted into the ORF group, with uncertain function. V trimming: 2 bases; J trimming: 0 bases; junction bases outside the gene matches: 10. The length of the CDR3 is 18 residues. In DNA form, the CDR3 reads TGCGCCAGCAGTCAAAGAGACAGGGAACCCCCCTCCTACAATGAGCAGTTCTTC. This translates into CASSQRDREPPSYNEQFF.

The chain links TRBV5-1 to TRBJ1-5, with D unresolved. The CDR3 runs 15 residues. V lost 1 base and J lost 4, with 12 bases in between. CDR1 and CDR2 (germline): SGHRS, YFSETQ. CDR3 nucleotide sequence: TGCGCCAGCAGCTTGTCGGGAGTTGGTAATCAGCCCCAGCATTTT. The encoded protein is CASSLSGVGNQPQHF.